This TCR beta chain was identified in a study of cytomegalovirus exposure and HLA in healthy donors (dated by TCRdb to about 2017). In the study overall: An earlier analysis of roughly 500 of the donors reported 250 to 350 Gb of sequence data and 120 million or so unique TCR beta sequences from 150 million to 200 million T cells. HLA typing included class I and class II loci at four-digit resolution. The number of donors typed differed by locus, with roughly 629-640 for A, B, C, DRB1 and DQB1, roughly 520 for DQA1, approximately 570 for DPA1, and roughly 450 for DPB1. Of the approximately 400 genotyped donors, over 65% fell in the genetic ancestry cluster associated with self-reported Caucasian donors. Donor age, sex, ethnicity and CMV serostatus were compiled together with the repertoire data. Several DR-DQ haplotypes were treated as single units for association and clustering because of strong linkage in the cohort. Among 398 genotyped donors of the cohort, an average of about 240,000 unique TCR beta nucleotide sequences were sequenced per donor, around 20% of them non-productive. The study combined high-throughput TCR immunosequencing, statistical association of individual TCRs with disease status, and machine learning to predict cytomegalovirus infection status. In a later analysis, previously published TCR beta repertoires from some 640 donors were re-analyzed and high-resolution HLA genotyping was added so that TCR occurrence patterns could be studied. Using immunosequencing, the study profiled T cell repertoires from about 620 subjects and related those repertoires to cytomegalovirus serostatus. An earlier analysis of several hundred of the donors applied high-throughput TCR beta sequencing to assess whether each TCR beta V gene segment acted as functional or pseudogenic. The later analysis used no new phenotypic data to find candidate immune exposures, relying instead on TCR beta sequences and their occurrence across donors. The study aimed to test whether signatures of past pathogen exposure could be identified by cataloging public T cell receptors. All discovery cohort repertoires had been generated on a single sequencing platform. Along with the approximately 700-subject first cohort, a separate validation cohort of approximately 110 different subjects was used. An early release covering some 640 HLA-typed donors comprised around 300 gigabases of sequencing data and around 80 million unique TCR sequences. In a later genetic analysis, genome-wide SNP genotypes for about 65% of the 666 donors were used, and that subset was treated as a discovery cohort. The paper as a whole reports these results and caveats: In vitro tests confirmed that a few of the cytomegalovirus-associated TCR beta chains recognize cytomegalovirus antigens. According to the authors, the approach could potentially be generalized to other disease states and immunological phenotypes. While some public TCRs were present in many individuals, most TCR sequences turned up only very rarely across donors. In a later analysis, several top co-occurrence clusters were reported to appear linked to parvovirus B19, influenza, CMV and Epstein-Barr virus. Because HLA typing was unavailable for some donors at each locus, only the typed subset was used in association tests. Compared with equally common non-associated chains, HLA-associated TCR beta chains in a later analysis were more clonally expanded and had lower generation probabilities. Sequencing depth was assumed to be roughly uniform across donors in the presence/absence analyses, though that assumption may not hold. Most CMV-associated TCR beta chains appeared to be HLA-restricted in a later analysis, and the HLA associations seemed to be driven largely by CMV exposure. The classifier was reported to diagnose cytomegalovirus status with high specificity and sensitivity in both the original cohort and the validation cohort. The sequencing pipeline was judged likely to have produced a cluster of highly shared sequence variants as a technical artifact. Because the 87-base-pair reads could not distinguish some IMGT-functional V segments, including TRBV6-2 and TRBV6-3, those segments were excluded. Because counts were too low, about 17 rarely observed V segments, including chromosome 9 orphons, were excluded from the earlier analysis of several hundred of the donors. Strong co-occurrence of HLA alleles, especially DR and DQ, made assigning TCR associations to individual alleles difficult. A later genetic analysis associated a missense DCLRE1C variant with V-gene and J-gene trimming of TCR beta chains, and an independent cohort replicated the association. According to a later analysis, TCR association rates differed among HLA loci, with DRB1 alleles showing the most associated TCRs and HLA-C alleles showing the fewest. In a later genetic analysis, fewer N-insertions in productive TCRs were reported among donors in an Asian-associated ancestry cluster than the roughly 710-donor mean. A later analysis associated about 18,000 TCR beta sequences with specific HLA alleles at a false discovery rate of 0.05. Linkage disequilibrium might explain the correlated functional status among segregating V segments, but an unknown experimental factor could not be excluded. An earlier analysis of approximately 590 of the donors showed that most TCR beta V segments appeared in productive rearrangements either about 90% or about 30% of the time, which broadly matched IMGT annotations. CMV serostatus was the only immune exposure information available for the cohort. A further reported finding was that TCR beta sequences accurately predicted the HLA-A and HLA-B alleles for most subjects in the first cohort. This cohort had only TCR beta chains sequenced, and the lack of alpha or paired-chain data limited which features could be detected. A total of fewer than 200 TCR beta chains were listed by the study as associated with cytomegalovirus.

Worth noting for this clone: The specificity of this receptor is unknown. There are no base qualities to consult, and no much larger clone falls within one base.

Libraries were built with the immunoSEQ multiplex PCR assay. For the multiplex PCR, a mixture combining 60 forward primers for TCR Vbeta segments and 13 reverse primers for TCR Jbeta segments was used. The CDR3 region of rearranged TCR beta genes was amplified from genomic DNA with a multiplex PCR assay. Amplified TCR beta libraries were sequenced as 87-base-pair reads on the Illumina HiSeq System. Regarding the original processing steps: In a later analysis, tens of millions of unique TCR beta chains were counted across the 650 to 700 repertoires, and roughly 10 million of these chains were shared by at least two donors. Raw reads were error-corrected and collapsed into unique sequences by a nearest-neighbor algorithm in which closely related sequences were merged to remove PCR and sequencing errors. CDR3 sequences were aligned to IMGT reference sequences to assign V, D and J gene segments. Each retained sequence needed at least a six-nucleotide match to both a V gene segment and a J gene segment. Rearrangements were classified as productive when the CDR3 lacked stop codons and remained in frame with V and J, and all other rearrangements were classified as non-productive. CDR3 was defined by IMGT convention, running from the second conserved V-encoded cysteine to the conserved J-encoded phenylalanine. In an earlier analysis of roughly 610 of the donors, sequences lacking an unambiguous match to a single V gene segment were excluded. In an earlier analysis of roughly 600 of the donors, a V segment was called functional when productive rearrangements were above 56.7%, and segregating when the standard deviation between donors exceeded 5%. A statistical classification framework was developed to diagnose cytomegalovirus status using the catalog of TCR beta chain sequences. V and J gene assignment, in a later analysis, came from comparing TCR nucleotide sequences with IMGT/GENE-DB human TR gene sequences. Using the TCRdist pipeline, a later analysis assigned CDR3 sequences along with most-parsimonious VDJ recombination scenarios. In a later analysis, each TCR beta chain was defined by its CDR3 amino acid sequence together with its V-gene family, and reads lacking a unique V-gene family were excluded. In a later analysis, around 600 highly shared, low-generation-probability nucleotide sequences were removed to address suspected cross-contamination and a sequencing artifact. For each public chain, a later analysis derived a clonal expansion index from normalized ranks of inferred template counts within each repertoire. A later analysis computed generation probabilities with a VDJ recombination model fitted to out-of-frame rearrangements, and checked the results against IGoR. In a later analysis, hypergeometric tests were used to score TCR-TCR, TCR-HLA and TCR-CMV co-occurrence, with a repertoire-size bias correction applied to TCR pairs. To estimate false discovery rates, a later analysis permuted the HLA or CMV assignments 20 times. A later analysis grouped co-occurring TCRs with DBSCAN, adding TCRdist sequence similarity when clustering within HLA-allele-positive subsets. Repertoires with fewer than 30,000 or more than 120,000 public chains, plus five repertoires with anomalous nucleotide sharing, were excluded from co-occurrence clustering. TCRdb retrieved this table from immuneACCESS and kept in-frame rearrangements only. Not all clones are present; in checked studies, unresolved V genes account for under half, and no reason is known for the remainder. V, J and clone size were drawn from that table, and D and trimming were deduced from the DNA. The sample table lists about 130,000 clones, 70% of them with a count of one. Together, the top ten hold 2.1% of the sample.

The cohort consisted of 600 to 700 healthy bone marrow donors. At the time of sampling, all cohort members were nominally healthy, though unrecorded immune exposures were likely present. The donor was CMV seropositive and belonged to the group of 250 to 350 seropositive cohort members. A peripheral blood sample was provided by each donor, and peripheral blood mononuclear cells were used for TCR beta sequencing. Genomic DNA extraction from the blood cell samples was performed with the Qiagen DNeasy Blood Extraction Kit. CDR1 and CDR2 are drawn from the germline V gene: SGHVS, FQNEAQ. The CDR3 runs 14 residues from the cysteine to the phenylalanine. Left in the record is the CDR3 DNA by itself, 42 bases read in frame from the first base. V gives up 5 bases and J gives up 0 bases, and the segment between their germline ends measures 11 bases.

The V gene is TRBV7-8 and the J gene is TRBJ2-7; 6 matching bases give a weak D call of TRBD1. The clonotype comes from a woman aged 55-75 years in good health and CMV-seropositive. Sequencing input: PBMCs. The DNA sequence follows: TGTGCCAGCAGCATAAGGGACACCTCCTACGAGCAGTACTTC. This encodes CASSIRDTSYEQYF. The full variable domain, completed from the reference TRBV7-8 and TRBJ2-7 proteins outside the CDR3, reads GAGVSQSPRYKVAKRGQDVALRCDPISGHVSLFWYQQALGQGPEFLTYFQNEAQLDKSGLPSDRFFAERPEGSVSTLKIQRTQQEDSAVYLCASSIRDTSYEQYFGPGTRLTVT.